The rows below give T cell receptor beta chains drawn from one sample of a study of cytomegalovirus exposure and HLA in healthy donors. Profiling relied on immunoSEQ multiplex PCR, and the TCRdb table lists in-frame clones only, not all of them. The repertoire holds over 120,000 clones, with over 70% as singletons. The sequenced sample was PBMCs. The receptor set was obtained from a man aged 35-49 years in good health and CMV-seronegative. Both conserved end residues are part of each CDR3. D genes are given only for firm matches. Clone size is given for some rows only: seen once, a few or many times, or a class if the clone is expanded.

abundance	d_gene	v_gene	j_gene	CDR3aa	CDR3nt
once	TRBD1	TRBV5-1	TRBJ1-6	CASNPGQRDSPLHF	TGCGCCAGCAATCCGGGACAGAGGGATTCACCCCTCCACTTT
.	.	TRBV7-2	TRBJ1-6	CASSPGAGRNSPLHF	TGTGCCAGCAGCCCTGGGGCAGGTCGCAATTCACCCCTCCACTTT
.	.	TRBV12-5	TRBJ1-1	CARPTRLNASSEAFF	TGTGCTAGGCCCACCCGTTTGAATGCGAGTTCTGAAGCTTTCTTT
once	.	TRBV2	TRBJ2-4	CASSPLLVSKNIQYF	TGTGCCAGCAGTCCTTTACTAGTATCCAAAAACATTCAGTACTTC
.	TRBD1	TRBV30	TRBJ1-2	CAWSFTGTGIPYGYTF	TGTGCCTGGAGTTTTACCGGGACAGGAATCCCCTATGGCTACACCTTC
.	TRBD1	TRBV27	TRBJ1-6	CASSRTGDSPLHF	TGTGCCAGCAGTCGGACAGGGGATTCACCCCTCCACTTT
.	TRBD1	TRBV4-1	TRBJ1-5	CASSQGQGAGQPQHF	TGCGCCAGCAGCCAAGGACAGGGGGCAGGGCAGCCCCAGCATTTT
.	.	TRBV19	TRBJ1-1	CASRPEGAGLYEAFF	TGTGCCAGTAGGCCTGAAGGGGCAGGGCTTTATGAAGCTTTCTTT
.	TRBD1	TRBV30	TRBJ1-1	CAWRVKDRGRTEAFF	TGTGCCTGGAGGGTTAAGGACAGGGGGAGGACTGAAGCTTTCTTT
.	TRBD1	TRBV5-8	TRBJ1-2	CASSQHRGRDGYTF	TGTGCCAGCAGTCAACACAGGGGGCGGGATGGCTACACCTTC
.	.	TRBV10-3	TRBJ1-1	CAISDTNSNTEAFF	TGTGCCATCAGTGATACTAATTCGAACACTGAAGCTTTCTTT
.	.	TRBV5-1	TRBJ1-1	CASSLGHMNTEAFF	TGCGCCAGCAGCTTGGGACATATGAACACTGAAGCTTTCTTT
.	TRBD2	TRBV30	TRBJ2-5	CAWSASLAETQYF	TGTGCCTGGAGTGCCTCACTAGCGGAGACCCAGTACTTC
few	.	TRBV7-2	TRBJ2-3	CASSLRRGTDTQYF	TGTGCCAGCAGCTTACGGCGGGGCACAGATACGCAGTATTTT
.	.	TRBV28	TRBJ2-6	CASSLPAGANVLTF	TGTGCCAGCAGTCTCCCGGCTGGGGCCAACGTCCTGACTTTC
once	.	TRBV4-3	TRBJ1-5	CASSQVPGARYQPQHF	TGCGCCAGCAGCCAAGTTCCAGGGGCTCGCTATCAGCCCCAGCATTTT
.	TRBD1	TRBV18	TRBJ2-3	CASSPDRGADTQYF	TGTGCCAGCTCACCAGACAGGGGGGCAGATACGCAGTATTTT
once	.	TRBV7-6	TRBJ2-7	CASSLETRLVTSEQYF	TGTGCCAGCAGCTTAGAAACCCGACTAGTTACAAGCGAGCAGTACTTC
.	TRBD1	TRBV6-5	TRBJ1-2	CASSYGQGRGYTF	TGTGCCAGCAGTTACGGACAGGGGAGGGGCTACACCTTC